This TCR beta chain was identified in a study of CD8+CD57+ T cells in acquired aplastic anemia. Study-level information: An average of roughly 3 ug of DNA was obtained from sorted CD4+ and CD8+ cells.

Patients chosen for sequencing had shown CD8+CD57+ cell expansion by flow cytometry. Severe acquired aplastic anemia affected all patients. Patients were untreated when blood was sampled. With regard to this clonotype: Antigen: not known. The junction and the germline gene differ at one end; a read error may be behind it.

Regarding the study as a whole: Overlapping CD8+ CDR3 repertoires of patients and controls contained approximately 29 shared sequences.

TCR beta VDJ and CDR3 profiles were obtained from a genomic DNA template. TCRdb called the reads again in MiXCR, with one record for every CDR3 protein. Among a few hundred thousand distinct CDR3 sequences listed, roughly a third were seen once. Germline-derived CDR1 and CDR2 are LNHNV and YYDKDF (reference sequence). The CDR3 runs 13 residues. The J gene is TRBJ2-3, the V gene TRBV15; weak D call: TRBD2 (6 bases). The receptor was isolated from a human donor with aplastic anemia. The sequencing input was sorted CD4+, CD8+, or CD8+CD57+ T cells (not recorded which) from PBMCs. The CDR3 protein is CASSGGVPDTQYF. CDR3 DNA sequence: TGTGCCAGCAGCGGAGGGGTCCCAGATACGCAGTATTTT.